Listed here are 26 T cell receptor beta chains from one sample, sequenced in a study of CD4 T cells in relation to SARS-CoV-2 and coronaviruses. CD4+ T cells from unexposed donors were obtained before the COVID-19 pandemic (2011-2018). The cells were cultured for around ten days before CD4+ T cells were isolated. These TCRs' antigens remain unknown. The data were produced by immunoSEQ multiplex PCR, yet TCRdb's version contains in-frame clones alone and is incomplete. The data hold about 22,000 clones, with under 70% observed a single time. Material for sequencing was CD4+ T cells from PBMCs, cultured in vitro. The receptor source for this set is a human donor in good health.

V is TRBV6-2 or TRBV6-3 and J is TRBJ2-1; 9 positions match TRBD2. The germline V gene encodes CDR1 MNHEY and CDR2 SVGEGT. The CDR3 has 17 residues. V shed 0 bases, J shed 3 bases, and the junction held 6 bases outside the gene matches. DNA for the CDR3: TGTGCCAGCAGTTACTCCCCCCCTAGCGGGATCTACAATGAGCAGTTCTTC. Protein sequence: CASSYSPPSGIYNEQFF.

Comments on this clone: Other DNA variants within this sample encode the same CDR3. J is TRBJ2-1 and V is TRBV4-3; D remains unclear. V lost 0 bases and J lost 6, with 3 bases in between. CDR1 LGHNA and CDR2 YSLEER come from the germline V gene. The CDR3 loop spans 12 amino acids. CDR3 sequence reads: CASSQDVNEQFF. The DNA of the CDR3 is TGCGCCAGCAGCCAAGACGTCAATGAGCAGTTCTTC.

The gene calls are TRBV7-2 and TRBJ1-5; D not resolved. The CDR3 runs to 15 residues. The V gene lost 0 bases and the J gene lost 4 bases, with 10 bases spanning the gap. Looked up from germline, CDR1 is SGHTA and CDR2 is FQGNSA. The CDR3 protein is CASSLAPFGNQPQHF. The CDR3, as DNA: TGTGCCAGCAGCTTAGCGCCCTTTGGAAATCAGCCCCAGCATTTT.

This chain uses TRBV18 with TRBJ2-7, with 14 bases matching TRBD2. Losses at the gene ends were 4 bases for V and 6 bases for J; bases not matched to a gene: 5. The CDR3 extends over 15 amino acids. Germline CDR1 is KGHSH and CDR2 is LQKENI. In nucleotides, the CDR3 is TGTGCCAGCTCACAGCCGGGACTAGCGGGAGCCGAGCAGTACTTC. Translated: CASSQPGLAGAEQYF.

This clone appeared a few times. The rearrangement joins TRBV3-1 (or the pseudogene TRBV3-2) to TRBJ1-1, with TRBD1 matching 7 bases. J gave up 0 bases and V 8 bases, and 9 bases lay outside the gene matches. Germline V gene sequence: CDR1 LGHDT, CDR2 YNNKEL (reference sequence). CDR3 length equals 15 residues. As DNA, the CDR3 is TGTGCCAGCGCCGTGCAGGGGGGCTTGAACACTGAAGCTTTCTTT. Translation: CASAVQGGLNTEAFF.

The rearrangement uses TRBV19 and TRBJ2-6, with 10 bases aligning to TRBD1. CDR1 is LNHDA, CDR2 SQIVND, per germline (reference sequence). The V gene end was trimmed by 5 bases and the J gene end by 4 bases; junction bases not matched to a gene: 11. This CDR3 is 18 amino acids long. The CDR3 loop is CASSPLPGTGAGANVLTF. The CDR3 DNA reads TGTGCCAGTAGTCCACTACCCGGGACAGGGGCAGGGGCCAACGTCCTGACTTTC. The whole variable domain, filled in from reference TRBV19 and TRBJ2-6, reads DGGITQSPKYLFRKEGQNVTLSCEQNLNHDAMYWYRQDPGQGLRLIYYSQIVNDFQKGDIAEGYSVSREKKESFPLTVTSAQKNPTAFYLCASSPLPGTGAGANVLTFGAGSRLTVL.

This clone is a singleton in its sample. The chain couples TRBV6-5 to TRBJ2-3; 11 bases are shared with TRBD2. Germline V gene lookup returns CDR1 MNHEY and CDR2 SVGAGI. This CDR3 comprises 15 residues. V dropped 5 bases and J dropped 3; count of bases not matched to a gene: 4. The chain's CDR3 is CASSRGLADTDTQYF. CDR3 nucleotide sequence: TGTGCCAGCAGTAGGGGACTAGCGGATACAGATACGCAGTATTTT.

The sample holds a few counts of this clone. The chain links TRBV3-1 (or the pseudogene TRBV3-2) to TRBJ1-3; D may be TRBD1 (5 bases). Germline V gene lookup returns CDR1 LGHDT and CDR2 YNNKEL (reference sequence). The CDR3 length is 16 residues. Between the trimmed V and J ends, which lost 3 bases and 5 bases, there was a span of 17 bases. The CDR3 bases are TGTGCCAGCAGCCACTCGGGGGAGGGAGTCAGAAACACCATATATTTT. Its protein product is CASSHSGEGVRNTIYF.

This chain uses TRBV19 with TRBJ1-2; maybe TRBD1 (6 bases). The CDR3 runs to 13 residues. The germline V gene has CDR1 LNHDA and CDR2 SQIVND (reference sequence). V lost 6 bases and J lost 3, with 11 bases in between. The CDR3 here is CASRKRQDYGYTF. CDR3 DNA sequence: TGTGCCAGTAGAAAAAGACAGGACTATGGCTACACCTTC.

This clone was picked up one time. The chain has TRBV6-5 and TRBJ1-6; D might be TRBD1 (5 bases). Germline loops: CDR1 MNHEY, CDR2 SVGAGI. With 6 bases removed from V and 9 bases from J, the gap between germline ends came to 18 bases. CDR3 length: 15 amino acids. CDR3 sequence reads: CASSLSLGPGSPLHF. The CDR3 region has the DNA TGTGCCAGCAGCCTTTCTTTGGGGCCAGGTTCACCCCTCCACTTT.

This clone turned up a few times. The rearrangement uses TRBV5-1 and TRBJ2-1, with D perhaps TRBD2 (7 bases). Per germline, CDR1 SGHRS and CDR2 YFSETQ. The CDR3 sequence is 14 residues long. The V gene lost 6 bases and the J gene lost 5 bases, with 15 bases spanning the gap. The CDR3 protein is CASTKGGRDNEQFF. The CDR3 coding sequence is TGCGCCAGCACGAAGGGGGGGAGGGACAATGAGCAGTTCTTC.

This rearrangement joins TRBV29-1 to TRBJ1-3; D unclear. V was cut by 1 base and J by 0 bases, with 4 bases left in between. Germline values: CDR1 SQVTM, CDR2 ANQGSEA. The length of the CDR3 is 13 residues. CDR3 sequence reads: CSVEVPSGNTIYF. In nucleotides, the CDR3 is TGCAGCGTTGAAGTCCCCTCTGGAAACACCATATATTTT.

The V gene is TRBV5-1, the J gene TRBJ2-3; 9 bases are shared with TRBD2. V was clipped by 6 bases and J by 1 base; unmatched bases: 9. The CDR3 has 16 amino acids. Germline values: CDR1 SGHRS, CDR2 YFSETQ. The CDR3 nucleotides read TGCGCCAGCAAGTTGCGGGAGGGCCCGGGCACAGATACGCAGTATTTT. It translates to CASKLREGPGTDTQYF.

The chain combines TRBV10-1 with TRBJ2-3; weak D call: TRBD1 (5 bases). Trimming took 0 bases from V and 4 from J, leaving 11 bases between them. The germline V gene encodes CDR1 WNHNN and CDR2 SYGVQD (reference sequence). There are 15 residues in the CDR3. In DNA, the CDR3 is TGCGCCAGCAGTGAGTCTAACAGGTTCTCAGATACGCAGTATTTT. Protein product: CASSESNRFSDTQYF.

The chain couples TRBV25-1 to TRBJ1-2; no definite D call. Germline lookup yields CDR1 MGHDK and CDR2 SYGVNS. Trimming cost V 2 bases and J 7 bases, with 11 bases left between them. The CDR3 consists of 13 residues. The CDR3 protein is CASSEQGLGGYTF. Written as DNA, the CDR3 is TGTGCCAGCAGTGAACAAGGACTTGGTGGCTACACCTTC.

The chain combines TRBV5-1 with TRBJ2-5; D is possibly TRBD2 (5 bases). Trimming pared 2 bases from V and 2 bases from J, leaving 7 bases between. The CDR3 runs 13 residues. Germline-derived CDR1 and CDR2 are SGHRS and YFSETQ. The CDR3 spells CASSLERQETQYF. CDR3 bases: TGCGCCAGCAGCTTAGAGCGGCAAGAGACCCAGTACTTC.

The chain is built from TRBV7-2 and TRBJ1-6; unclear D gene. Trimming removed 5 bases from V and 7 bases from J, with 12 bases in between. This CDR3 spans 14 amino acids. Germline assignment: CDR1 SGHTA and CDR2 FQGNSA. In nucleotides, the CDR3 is TGTGCCAGCAGCCCCCGTTATGCGAATTCACCCCTCCACTTT. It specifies CASSPRYANSPLHF.

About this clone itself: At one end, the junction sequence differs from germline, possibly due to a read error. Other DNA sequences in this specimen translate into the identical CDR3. CDR3 bases: TGTGCCAGCAGCCTAGCAGGAAACTATGGCTACACCTTC. Encoded protein: CASSLAGNYGYTF. This chain uses TRBV7-2 with TRBJ1-2, with D hard to call. The CDR3 sequence is 13 residues long. Per the germline V gene, CDR1 is SGHTA and CDR2 is FQGNSA.

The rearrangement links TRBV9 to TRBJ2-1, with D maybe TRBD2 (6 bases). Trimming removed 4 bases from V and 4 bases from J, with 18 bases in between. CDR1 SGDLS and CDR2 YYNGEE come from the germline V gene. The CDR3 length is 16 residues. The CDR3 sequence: CASSLMGDGGYNEQFF. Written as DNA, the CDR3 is TGTGCCAGCAGCCTCATGGGGGACGGAGGGTACAATGAGCAGTTCTTC.

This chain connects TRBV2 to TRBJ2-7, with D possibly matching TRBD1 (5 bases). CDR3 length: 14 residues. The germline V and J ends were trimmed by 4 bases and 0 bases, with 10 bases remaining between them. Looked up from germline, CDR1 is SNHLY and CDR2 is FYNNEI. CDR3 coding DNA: TGTGCCAGCAGTGTTGACAGCAGCTCCTACGAGCAGTACTTC. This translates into CASSVDSSSYEQYF.

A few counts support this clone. CDR3 sequence reads: CASSRLQGIQPQHF. CDR3 sequence (DNA): TGCGCCAGCAGCCGACTCCAGGGTATTCAGCCCCAGCATTTT. The chain recombines TRBV4-1 with TRBJ1-5; tentatively, D is TRBD1 (5 bases). From germline, CDR1 is MGHRA and CDR2 YSYEKL. The V end was cut by 4 bases, the J end by 6 bases, with 13 bases between. The CDR3 has 14 amino acids.

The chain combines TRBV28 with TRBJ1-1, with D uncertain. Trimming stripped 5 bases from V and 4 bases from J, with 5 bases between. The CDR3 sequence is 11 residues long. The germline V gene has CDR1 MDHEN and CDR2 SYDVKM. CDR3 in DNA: TGTGCCAGCAGTCGGTTCACTGAAGCTTTCTTT. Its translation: CASSRFTEAFF.

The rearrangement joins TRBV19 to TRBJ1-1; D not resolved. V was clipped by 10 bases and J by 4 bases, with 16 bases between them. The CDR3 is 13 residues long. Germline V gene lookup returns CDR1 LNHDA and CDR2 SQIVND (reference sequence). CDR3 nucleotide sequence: TGTGCCACCGTCGGGCGGCTGATCACTGAAGCTTTCTTT. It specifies CATVGRLITEAFF. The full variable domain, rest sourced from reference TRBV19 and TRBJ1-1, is DGGITQSPKYLFRKEGQNVTLSCEQNLNHDAMYWYRQDPGQGLRLIYYSQIVNDFQKGDIAEGYSVSREKKESFPLTVTSAQKNPTAFYLCATVGRLITEAFFGQGTRLTVV.

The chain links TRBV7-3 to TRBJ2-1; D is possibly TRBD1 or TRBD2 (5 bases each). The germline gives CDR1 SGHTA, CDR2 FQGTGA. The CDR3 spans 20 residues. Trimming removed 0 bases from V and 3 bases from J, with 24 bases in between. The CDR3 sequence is CASSLTGDWVNPPVYNEQFF. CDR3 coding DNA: TGTGCCAGCAGCTTAACGGGGGATTGGGTCAACCCCCCGGTCTACAATGAGCAGTTCTTC. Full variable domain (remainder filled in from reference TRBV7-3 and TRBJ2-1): GAGVSQTPSNKVTEKGKYVELRCDPISGHTALYWYRQSLGQGPEFLIYFQGTGAADDSGLPNDRFFAVRPEGSVSTLKIQRTERGDSAVYLCASSLTGDWVNPPVYNEQFFGPGTRLTVL.

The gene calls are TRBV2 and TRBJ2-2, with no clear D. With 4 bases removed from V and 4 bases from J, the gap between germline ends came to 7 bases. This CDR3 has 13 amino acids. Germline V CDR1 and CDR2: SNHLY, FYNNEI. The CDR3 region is CASSARTTGELFF. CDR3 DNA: TGTGCCAGCAGTGCAAGGACCACCGGGGAGCTGTTTTTT.

Written as DNA, the CDR3 is TGCGCCAGCAGCTTGAGGACAGAGGGTCCCTACGAGCAGTACTTC. Protein product: CASSLRTEGPYEQYF. This sequence joins TRBV5-1 and TRBJ2-7; D may be TRBD1 (6 bases). The germline gives CDR1 SGHRS, CDR2 YFSETQ. This CDR3 is 15 amino acids long. V was cut by 1 base and J by 2 bases, with 13 bases left in between.